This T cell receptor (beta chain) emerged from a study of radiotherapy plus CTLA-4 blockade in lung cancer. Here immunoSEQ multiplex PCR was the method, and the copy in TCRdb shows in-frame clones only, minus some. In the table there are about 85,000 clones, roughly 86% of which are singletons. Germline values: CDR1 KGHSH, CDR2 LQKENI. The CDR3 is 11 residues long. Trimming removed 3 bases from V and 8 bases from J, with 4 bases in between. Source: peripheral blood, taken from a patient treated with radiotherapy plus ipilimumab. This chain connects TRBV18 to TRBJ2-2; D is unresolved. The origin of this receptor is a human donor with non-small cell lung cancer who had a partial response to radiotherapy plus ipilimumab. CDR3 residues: CASSPTGELFF. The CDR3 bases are TGTGCCAGCTCACCGACAGGGGAGCTGTTTTTT.